This TCR beta chain was retrieved from a study of blood T cell repertoires in COVID-19. Study at large: Sample material is recorded as cDNA or gDNA derived from T cells, B-cell-depleted T cells, or PBMCs.

From germline, CDR1 is SGHKS and CDR2 YYEKEE (reference sequence). CDR3 size: 17 residues. V lost 3 bases, J lost 2 bases, and 11 bases stayed unmatched. This clone occurred a few times. In the original analysis: Cell counts per sample came from amplifying reference gene primers. Generated by immunoSEQ multiplex PCR, the TCRdb table keeps only in-frame clones and is missing some. The V and J calls and clone size are taken from that table; D and trimming were inferred from the DNA. The sample has 250,000 to 300,000 clones; around 79% are singletons. The V call is TRBV5-5, the J call TRBJ1-3; TRBD1 agrees at 7 bases. Sequencing was carried out using peripheral blood. This clonotype was obtained from a woman aged 80 or older with acute or convalescent COVID-19. CDR3 in DNA: TGTGCCAGCAGCTCCTTGGACAGGTTCCTAACTGGAAACACCATATATTTT. Protein product: CASSSLDRFLTGNTIYF.